This T cell receptor (beta chain) came from a study of cytomegalovirus exposure and HLA in healthy donors. Study results and limitations: A later analysis showed HLA-associated TCR beta chains outstripping equally common others in clonal expansion. In a later analysis, specific HLA alleles were associated with approximately 17,000 TCR beta sequences at a 0.05 false discovery rate.

Concerning this clone: What it recognizes is unknown.

Among the donors, all were healthy bone marrow donors. With 60 Vbeta and 13 Jbeta primers, the PCR was carried out. The data were produced by immunoSEQ multiplex PCR, yet TCRdb's version contains in-frame clones alone and is incomplete. The data show about 130,000 clones, 60% to 80% seen once. Material: PBMCs. The TCR sequence derives from a male donor in good health and CMV-seronegative.

CDR3 coding DNA: TGTGCCAGCAGTGTGACAGGTCCCTACGAGCAGTACTTC. Translation gives CASSVTGPYEQYF. The chain is built from TRBV6-1 and TRBJ2-7; tentatively, D is TRBD1 (6 bases). Germline-derived CDR1 and CDR2 are MNHNS and SASEGT. V was trimmed by 4 bases and J by 2 bases, leaving 9 bases between them. The CDR3 extends over 13 amino acids.